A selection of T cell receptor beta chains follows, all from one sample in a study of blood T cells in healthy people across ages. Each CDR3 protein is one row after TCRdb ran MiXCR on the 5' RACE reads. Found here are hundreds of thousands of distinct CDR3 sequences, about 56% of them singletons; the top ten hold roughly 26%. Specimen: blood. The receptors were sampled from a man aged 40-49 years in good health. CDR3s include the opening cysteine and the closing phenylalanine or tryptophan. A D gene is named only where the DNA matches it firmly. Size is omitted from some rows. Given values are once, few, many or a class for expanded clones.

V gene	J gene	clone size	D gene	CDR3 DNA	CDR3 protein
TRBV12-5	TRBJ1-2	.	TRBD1	TGTGCTAGTGGTTTTAGGACAGGGAATGGCTACACCTTC	CASGFRTGNGYTF
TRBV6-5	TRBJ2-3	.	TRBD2	TGTGCCAGCAGTTCCCCGGCTAGCGGGGACACAGATACGCAGTATTTT	CASSSPASGDTDTQYF
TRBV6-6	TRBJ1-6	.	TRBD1	TGTGCCAGCAGTTACCAACCGACAGGGCTCAATTCACCCCTCCACTTT	CASSYQPTGLNSPLHF
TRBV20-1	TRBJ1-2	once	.	TGCAGTGCTACGACTCCGGGATCGCATTTAATGGGGGGCTACACCTTC	CSATTPGSHLMGGYTF
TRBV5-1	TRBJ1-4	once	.	TGCGCCAGCAGCTTGGACCCAAGAGGGGGATCTAATGAAAAACTGTTTTTT	CASSLDPRGGSNEKLFF
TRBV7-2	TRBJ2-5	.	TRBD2	TGTGCCAGCAGCCCCCGCGGGGGGGCTCAAGAGACCCAGTACTTC	CASSPRGGAQETQYF
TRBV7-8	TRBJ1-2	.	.	TGTGCCAGCAGCTTAGCGGTCAGCTCTAACTATGGCTACACCTTC	CASSLAVSSNYGYTF
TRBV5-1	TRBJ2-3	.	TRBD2	TGCGCCAGCAGCTTGGCCTCCAGCGGGGGTGGAGATACGCAGTATTTT	CASSLASSGGGDTQYF
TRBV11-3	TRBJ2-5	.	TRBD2	TGTGCCAGCAGCTCTCGCCGCGGGAGAAATCAAGAGACCCAGTACTTC	CASSSRRGRNQETQYF
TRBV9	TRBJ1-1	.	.	TGTGCCAGCAGCGGCCTGGCAGGAATGAACACTGAAGCTTTCTTT	CASSGLAGMNTEAFF
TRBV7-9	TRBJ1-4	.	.	TGTGCCAGCAGCTTGGGAGATACAGGGACTAATGAAAAACTGTTTTTT	CASSLGDTGTNEKLFF
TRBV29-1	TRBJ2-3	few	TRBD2	TGCAGCGTTGAAGTTTCGGGGGGAGATACGCAGTATTTT	CSVEVSGGDTQYF
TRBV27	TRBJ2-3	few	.	TGTGCCAGCAGTTCCCAGGGGGGCGACGAGGCTCGCACAGATACGCAGTATTTT	CASSSQGGDEARTDTQYF
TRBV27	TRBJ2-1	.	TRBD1	TGTGCCAGCCGGGGACAGGCACTCCTAAGGAATGAGCAGTTCTTC	CASRGQALLRNEQFF
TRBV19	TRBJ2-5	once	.	TGTGCCAGTAGCGCCCTCAGGGGCTCACAAGAGACCCAGTACTTC	CASSALRGSQETQYF
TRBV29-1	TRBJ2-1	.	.	TGCAGCGTGCGGCTAGTGGGCGGAAACAATGAGCAGTTCTTC	CSVRLVGGNNEQFF
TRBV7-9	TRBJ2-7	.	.	TGTGCCAGCAGCCCAAGGGAGGTCACCTACGAGCAGTACTTC	CASSPREVTYEQYF
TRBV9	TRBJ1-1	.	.	TGTGCCAGCAGCGTAGGCGGGGGCCGGGCTGAAGCTTTCTTT	CASSVGGGRAEAFF
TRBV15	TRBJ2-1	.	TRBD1	TGTGCCACCAGCAGAGATAGGAACAGGGGGAATGAGCAGTTCTTC	CATSRDRNRGNEQFF
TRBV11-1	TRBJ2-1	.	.	TGTGCCAGCAGCCCGGGGCGGGAAGGATACAATGAGCAGTTCTTC	CASSPGREGYNEQFF
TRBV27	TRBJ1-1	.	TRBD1	TGTGCCAGCACCCCGGACAGGGCCGGCACTGAAGCTTTCTTT	CASTPDRAGTEAFF
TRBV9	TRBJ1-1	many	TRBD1	TGTGCCAGCAGCGCCTGGACAGGCCCGATCATGAACACTGAAGCTTTCTTT	CASSAWTGPIMNTEAFF
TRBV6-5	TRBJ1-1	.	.	TGTGCCAGCAGTTACGGTGGGAGGGGGGACACTGAAGCTTTCTTT	CASSYGGRGDTEAFF
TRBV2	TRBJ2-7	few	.	TGTGCCAGCAGTGACGACCCGACGATAGTCCACGAGCAGTACTTC	CASSDDPTIVHEQYF
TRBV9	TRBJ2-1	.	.	TGTGCCAGCAGCGTAGCGATCTCGGCGCACCTCAACAATGAGCAGTTCTTC	CASSVAISAHLNNEQFF
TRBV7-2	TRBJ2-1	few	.	TGTGCCAGCAGCCGGACGTTCAATGAGCAGTTCTTC	CASSRTFNEQFF
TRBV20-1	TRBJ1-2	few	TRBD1	TGCAGTGCTAGAGATTTACAGGGGATCTATGGCTACACCTTC	CSARDLQGIYGYTF
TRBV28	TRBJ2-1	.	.	TGTGCCAGCAGGCTGGACAGTTACAATGAGCAGTTCTTC	CASRLDSYNEQFF
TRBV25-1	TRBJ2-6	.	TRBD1	TGTGCCAGCAGTGATTTGTGGACAGGGGGCATATCAGGAGGGGCCAGCATCCTGACTTTC	CASSDLWTGGISGGASILTF
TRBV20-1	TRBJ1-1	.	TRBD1	TGCAGTGCTAGAGAGAGACAGGGGGCAAACACTGAAGCTTTCTTT	CSARERQGANTEAFF
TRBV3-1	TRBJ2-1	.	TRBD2	TGTGCCAGCAGCCAAGCCGCGGGAGGTAGATACAATGAGCAGTTCTTC	CASSQAAGGRYNEQFF
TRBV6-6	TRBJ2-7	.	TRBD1	TGTGCCAGCAGTTACTTGGGACAGGGCGGCGAGCAGTACTTC	CASSYLGQGGEQYF
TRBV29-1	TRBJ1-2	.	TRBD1	TGCAGCGTAGACAGGGGAGCCTATGGCTACACCTTC	CSVDRGAYGYTF
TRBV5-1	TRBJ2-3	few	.	TGCGCCAGCAGCTTGTCGCCTAACGCGGTGAAGACAGATACGCAGTATTTT	CASSLSPNAVKTDTQYF
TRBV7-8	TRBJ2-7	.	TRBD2	TGTGCCAGCAGCTTGACTAGCGGGATTGCGTCCTACGAGCAGTACTTC	CASSLTSGIASYEQYF
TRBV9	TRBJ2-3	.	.	TGTGCCAGCAGCGCGCTGGCGAGACCGCGCACAGATACGCAGTATTTT	CASSALARPRTDTQYF
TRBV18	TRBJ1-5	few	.	TGTGCCAGCTCACCAATGGTTGTGTCCGGGAATCAGCCCCAGCATTTT	CASSPMVVSGNQPQHF
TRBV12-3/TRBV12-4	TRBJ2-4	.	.	TGTGCCAGCAGTTTTTTCGAGGGGGAGCAGTACTTC	CASSFFEGEQYF
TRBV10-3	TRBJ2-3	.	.	TGTGCCATCAGTGGTGTTTCAGATACGCAGTATTTT	CAISGVSDTQYF
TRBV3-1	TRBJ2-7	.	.	TGTGCCAGCAGCCAAGATAGCAGGGTCTACGAGCAGTACTTC	CASSQDSRVYEQYF
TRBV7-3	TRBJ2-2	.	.	TGTGCCAGCAGCCTAGACGCAAGGGACACCGGGGAGCTGTTTTTT	CASSLDARDTGELFF
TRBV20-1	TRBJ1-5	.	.	TGCAGTGCCCAAGGGGGAGTAAGCAATCAGCCCCAGCATTTT	CSAQGGVSNQPQHF
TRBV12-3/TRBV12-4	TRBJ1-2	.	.	TGTGCCAGCAGTGAAAGACTGGGACTCAGTAACTATGGCTACACCTTC	CASSERLGLSNYGYTF
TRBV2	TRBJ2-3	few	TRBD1	TGTGCCAGCAGGCCGGACAGGGGGCCAGATACGCAGTATTTT	CASRPDRGPDTQYF
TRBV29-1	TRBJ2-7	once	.	TGCAGCGCTGAAGACGTACCCCCCGGGGGACACTACGAGCAGTACTTC	CSAEDVPPGGHYEQYF
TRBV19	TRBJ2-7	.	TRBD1	TGTGCCAGTAGTTCACAGGGGGCCACCTACGAGCAGTACTTC	CASSSQGATYEQYF
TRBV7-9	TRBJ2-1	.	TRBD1	TGTGCCAGCAGCTTAACAGGGGATCGTGAGCAGTTCTTC	CASSLTGDREQFF
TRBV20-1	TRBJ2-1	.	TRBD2	TGCAGTGCTAGAGGGAGTAGCGGGAATGAGCAGTTCTTC	CSARGSSGNEQFF
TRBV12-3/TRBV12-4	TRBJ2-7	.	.	TGTGCCAGCAGTCCCGGGGGTGGTCCTACAGGGGCCGAGCAGTACTTC	CASSPGGGPTGAEQYF
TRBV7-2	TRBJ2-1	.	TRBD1	TGTGCCAGCAGCTTAGTGGGGGACAGCTCCTACAATGAGCAGTTCTTC	CASSLVGDSSYNEQFF
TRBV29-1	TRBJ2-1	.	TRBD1	TGCAGCGTTGGGGACAGGGCGTACAATGAGCAGTTCTTC	CSVGDRAYNEQFF
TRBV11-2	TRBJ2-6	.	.	TGTGCCAGCAGCTTAATGACCAACGTCCTGACTTTC	CASSLMTNVLTF
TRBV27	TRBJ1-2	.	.	TGTGCCAGCAGTGAAAGTGCGGTCTATGGCTACACCTTC	CASSESAVYGYTF
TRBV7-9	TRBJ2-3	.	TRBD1	TGTGCCAGCAGCCCTAGACAGGGTCCAGATACGCAGTATTTT	CASSPRQGPDTQYF
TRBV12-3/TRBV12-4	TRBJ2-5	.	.	TGTGCCAGCACCCCCCGCGCCTCCAGCTGGAATGAGCAGTACTTC	CASTPRASSWNEQYF
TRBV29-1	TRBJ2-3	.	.	TGCAGCATTGTGTTCTTGGCAGATACGCAGTATTTT	CSIVFLADTQYF
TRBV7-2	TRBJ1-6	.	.	TGTGCCAGCAGCCAGGAATCGGCAAGACAATCACCCCTCCACTTT	CASSQESARQSPLHF
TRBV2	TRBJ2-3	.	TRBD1	TGTGCCAGCAGTGAACAGGGGGCTTGGAGCACAGATACGCAGTATTTT	CASSEQGAWSTDTQYF
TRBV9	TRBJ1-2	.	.	TGTGCCAGCAGCGGGAACGGGGCAAAGGGTTATGGCTACACCTTC	CASSGNGAKGYGYTF
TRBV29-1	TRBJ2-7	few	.	TGCAGCGTTGAAGTGGGACACTCCTACGAGCAGTACTTC	CSVEVGHSYEQYF